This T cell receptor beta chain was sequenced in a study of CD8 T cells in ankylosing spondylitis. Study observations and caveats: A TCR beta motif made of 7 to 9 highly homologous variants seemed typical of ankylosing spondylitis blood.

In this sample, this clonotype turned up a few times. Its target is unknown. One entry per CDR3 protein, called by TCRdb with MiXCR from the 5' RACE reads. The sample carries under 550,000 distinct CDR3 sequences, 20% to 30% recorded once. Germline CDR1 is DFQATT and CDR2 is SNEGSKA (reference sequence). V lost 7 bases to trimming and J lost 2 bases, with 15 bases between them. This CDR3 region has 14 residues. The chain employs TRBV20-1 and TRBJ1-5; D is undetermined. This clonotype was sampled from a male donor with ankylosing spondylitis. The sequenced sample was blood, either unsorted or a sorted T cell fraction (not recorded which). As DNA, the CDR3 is TGCAGTGTTCGGGCCCAAGAAGGCAATCAGCCCCAGCATTTT. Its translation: CSVRAQEGNQPQHF.